The entry below gives a single T cell receptor beta chain sequence along with its context. Its antigen is as yet unknown. These data originate in a study of cytotoxic CD8 clonotypes in ibrutinib-treated CLL. About the research overall: In all, 10 to 11 patients were relapsed/refractory, some 16 were treatment-naive and 17 were IGHV unmutated. General study findings and limits: Starting clonality was above that of age-matched healthy donors and tracked circulating CD8+ T-cell counts. Contraction or stability on treatment was seen for public clonotypes, which were uncommon.

Depth targeted 1 in 200,000 to 1 in 1 million T cells, averaging around 9.5x coverage per clonotype. The method was immunoSEQ multiplex PCR; TCRdb's version includes in-frame clones alone and lacks a portion of them. The data hold more than 60,000 clones, with 70% to 90% observed a single time. Per germline, CDR1 SEHNR and CDR2 FQNEAQ (reference sequence). The CDR3 covers 14 residues. Trimming pared 2 bases from V and 1 base from J, leaving 8 bases between. The receptor's source is a human donor with chronic lymphocytic leukemia. This material consisted of PBMCs, taken after 24 months of ibrutinib treatment. This chain uses TRBV7-9 with TRBJ2-5; D not certain. The CDR3: CASSLNRLQETQYF. CDR3 DNA: TGTGCCAGCAGCTTAAATCGGCTCCAAGAGACCCAGTACTTC. The complete variable domain, with remaining parts taken from reference TRBV7-9 and TRBJ2-5, reads DTGVSQNPRHKITKRGQNVTFRCDPISEHNRLYWYRQTLGQGPEFLTYFQNEAQLEKSRLLSDRFSAERPKGSFSTLEIQRTEQGDSAMYLCASSLNRLQETQYFGPGTRLLVL.